This T cell receptor beta chain emerged from a study of blood T cell repertoires in COVID-19. Study overall: COVID-19 samples from acute and convalescent phases originated in the United States, Italy and Spain.

Germline CDR1 reads SGDLS; CDR2 reads YYNGEE. V lost 4 bases and J 4 bases, leaving 17 bases between the germline ends. This CDR3 is built from 15 residues. Here immunoSEQ multiplex PCR was the method, and the copy in TCRdb shows in-frame clones only, minus some. The sample yields approximately 190,000 clones, roughly 80% seen once. Patients of the Seattle cohort, enrolled during active infection, were followed longitudinally. The origin of this receptor is a woman in her fifties or sixties with COVID-19, enrolled during active disease. Sequenced input: peripheral blood. The chain employs TRBV9 and TRBJ1-1, with D uncertain. The CDR3 reads CASSLTLGAGTEAFF. The CDR3 DNA reads TGTGCCAGCAGCCTCACACTGGGAGCTGGCACTGAAGCTTTCTTT.